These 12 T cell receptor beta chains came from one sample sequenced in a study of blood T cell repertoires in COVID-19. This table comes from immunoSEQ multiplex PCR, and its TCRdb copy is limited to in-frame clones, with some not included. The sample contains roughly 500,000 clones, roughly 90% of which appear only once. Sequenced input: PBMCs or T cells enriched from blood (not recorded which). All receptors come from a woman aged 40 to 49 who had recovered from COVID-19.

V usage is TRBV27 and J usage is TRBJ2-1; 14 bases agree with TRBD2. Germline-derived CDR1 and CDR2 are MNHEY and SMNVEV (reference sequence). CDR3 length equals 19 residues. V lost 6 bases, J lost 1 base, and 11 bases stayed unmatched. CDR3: CASRGPGLAGDGSYNEQFF. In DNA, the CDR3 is TGTGCCAGCAGGGGGCCGGGACTAGCGGGAGATGGGTCCTACAATGAGCAGTTCTTC.

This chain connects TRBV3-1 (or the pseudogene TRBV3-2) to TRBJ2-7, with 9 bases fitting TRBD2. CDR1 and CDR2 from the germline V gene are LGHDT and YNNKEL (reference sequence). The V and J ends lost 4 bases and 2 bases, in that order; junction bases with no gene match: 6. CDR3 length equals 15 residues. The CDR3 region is CASSLNSGSAYEQYF. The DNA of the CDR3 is TGTGCCAGCAGCCTAAATAGCGGGAGTGCCTACGAGCAGTACTTC.

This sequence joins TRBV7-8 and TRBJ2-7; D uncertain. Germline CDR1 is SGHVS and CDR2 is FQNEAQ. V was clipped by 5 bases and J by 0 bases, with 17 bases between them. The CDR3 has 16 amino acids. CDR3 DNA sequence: TGTGCCAGCAGCCCGGTTCGACAAAGGCTCTCCTACGAGCAGTACTTC. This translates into CASSPVRQRLSYEQYF.

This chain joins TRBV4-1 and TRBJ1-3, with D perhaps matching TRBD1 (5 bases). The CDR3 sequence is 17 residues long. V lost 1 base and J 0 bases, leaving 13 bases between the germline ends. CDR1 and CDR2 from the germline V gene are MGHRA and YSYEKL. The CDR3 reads CASSQGQGTLSGNTIYF. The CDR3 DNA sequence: TGCGCCAGCAGCCAAGGGCAGGGAACCCTCTCTGGAAACACCATATATTTT.

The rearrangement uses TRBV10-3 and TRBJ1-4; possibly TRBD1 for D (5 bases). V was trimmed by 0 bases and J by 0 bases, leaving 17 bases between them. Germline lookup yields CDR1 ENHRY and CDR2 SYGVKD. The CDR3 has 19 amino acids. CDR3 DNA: TGTGCCATCAGTGAGTCGTCAGGGCCCGATCCGACAACTAATGAAAAACTGTTTTTT. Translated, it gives CAISESSGPDPTTNEKLFF.

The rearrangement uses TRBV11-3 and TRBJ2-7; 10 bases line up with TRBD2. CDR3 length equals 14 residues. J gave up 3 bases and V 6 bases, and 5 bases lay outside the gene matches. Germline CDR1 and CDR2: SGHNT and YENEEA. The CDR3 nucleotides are TGTGCCAGCAGTGGACTAGCGGAATTCTACGAGCAGTACTTC. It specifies CASSGLAEFYEQYF.

CDR3 loop: CATSDPRDTGELFF. In DNA form, the CDR3 reads TGTGCCACCAGTGACCCTAGAGACACCGGGGAGCTGTTTTTT. This chain links TRBV24-1 with TRBJ2-2; D ambiguous. Per the germline V gene, CDR1 is KGHDR and CDR2 is SFDVKD. The CDR3 runs to 14 residues. The V and J ends lost 4 bases and 3 bases respectively, with 8 bases between them.

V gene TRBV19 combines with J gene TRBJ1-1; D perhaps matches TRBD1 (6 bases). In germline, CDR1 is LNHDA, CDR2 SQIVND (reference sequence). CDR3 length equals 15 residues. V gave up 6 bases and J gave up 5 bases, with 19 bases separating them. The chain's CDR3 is CASRPLRGGGTEAFF. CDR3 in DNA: TGTGCCAGTAGGCCCCTTAGGGGGGGTGGGACTGAAGCTTTCTTT.

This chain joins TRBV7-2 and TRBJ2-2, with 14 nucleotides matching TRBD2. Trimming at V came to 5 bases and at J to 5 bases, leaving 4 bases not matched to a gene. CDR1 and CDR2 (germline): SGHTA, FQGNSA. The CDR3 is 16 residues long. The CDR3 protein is CASSPGLAGVTGELFF. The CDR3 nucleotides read TGTGCCAGCAGCCCGGGACTAGCGGGAGTAACCGGGGAGCTGTTTTTT.

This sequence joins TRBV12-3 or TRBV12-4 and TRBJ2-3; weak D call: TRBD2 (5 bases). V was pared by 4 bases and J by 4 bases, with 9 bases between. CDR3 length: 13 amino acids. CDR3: CASSYLEADTQYF. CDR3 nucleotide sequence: TGTGCCAGCAGTTATCTGGAGGCAGATACGCAGTATTTT.

DNA of the CDR3: TGTGCCAGTAGATCGGACAGCCGAGCCACTGAAGCTTTCTTT. Translation: CASRSDSRATEAFF. This chain joins TRBV19 and TRBJ1-1, with D perhaps TRBD1 (6 bases). From germline, CDR1 is LNHDA and CDR2 SQIVND (reference sequence). Trimming removed 6 bases from V and 4 bases from J, with 15 bases in between. The CDR3 loop spans 14 amino acids.

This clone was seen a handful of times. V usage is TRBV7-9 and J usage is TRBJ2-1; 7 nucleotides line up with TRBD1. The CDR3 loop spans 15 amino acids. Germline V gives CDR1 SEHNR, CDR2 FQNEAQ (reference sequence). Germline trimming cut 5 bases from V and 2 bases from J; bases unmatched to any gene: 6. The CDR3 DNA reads TGTGCCAGCAGCAGCAAGGGACAGACCTACAATGAGCAGTTCTTC. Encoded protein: CASSSKGQTYNEQFF.